One sample yielded the 6 T cell receptor beta chains listed below, sequenced in a study of blood T cell repertoires in COVID-19. Produced via immunoSEQ multiplex PCR; TCRdb's table is partial and in-frame only. The data show around 100,000 clones, 88% seen once. Specimen: peripheral blood. These receptors were taken from a human donor in a cohort sampled during active COVID-19.

This clone was counted once. The chain couples TRBV6-2 or TRBV6-3 to TRBJ2-1, with TRBD2 matching 9 bases. CDR3 length equals 17 residues. Per the germline V gene, CDR1 is MNHEY and CDR2 is SVGEGT. Trimming removed 0 bases from V and 3 bases from J; junction bases left unmatched: 6. The CDR3 reads CASSYSAPSGIYNEQFF. CDR3 sequence (DNA): TGTGCCAGCAGTTACTCAGCCCCTAGCGGGATCTACAATGAGCAGTTCTTC.

This clone has a single count. The rearrangement joins TRBV5-1 to TRBJ2-1; 11 bases are shared with TRBD2. CDR3 length: 16 amino acids. CDR1 SGHRS and CDR2 YFSETQ come from the germline V gene. J gave up 0 bases and V 4 bases, and 3 bases lay outside the gene matches. DNA of the CDR3: TGCGCCAGCAGCGATGGGACTAGCGGCTCCTACAATGAGCAGTTCTTC. This sequence encodes CASSDGTSGSYNEQFF.

The rearrangement uses TRBV6-6 and TRBJ1-2, with TRBD1 identical over 7 bases. Germline CDR1 MNHNY, CDR2 SVGAGI (reference sequence). This CDR3 contains 13 residues. Trimming took 4 bases from V and 2 from J; bases not matched to a gene: 1. CDR3 nucleotides: TGTGCCAGCAGTTTGACAGGGAACTATGGCTACACCTTC. Residues: CASSLTGNYGYTF.

This clone is a singleton in its sample. The chain combines TRBV11-3 with TRBJ2-1, with D perhaps matching TRBD2 (6 bases). Trimming left V 5 bases short and J 7 bases short, with 21 bases between. CDR3 length: 16 residues. Germline V gene lookup returns CDR1 SGHNT and CDR2 YENEEA. The CDR3 DNA follows: TGTGCCAGCAGCCCCCGGGAGCGGAGCATTGGAAATGAGCAGTTCTTC. It is translated as CASSPRERSIGNEQFF.

The CDR3 sequence is CASSGLRAFF. As DNA, the CDR3 is TGTGCCAGCAGCGGTCTCCGAGCTTTCTTT. The chain joins TRBV2 to TRBJ1-1; D unresolved. The V gene's germline CDR1 is SNHLY and CDR2 FYNNEI. Between the trimmed V and J ends, which lost 6 bases and 10 bases, there was a span of 9 bases. The CDR3 covers 10 residues.

CDR3 residues: CASSLNRAEAFF. The CDR3 bases are TGTGCCAGCAGCTTAAACAGAGCCGAAGCTTTCTTT. This rearrangement joins TRBV7-9 to TRBJ1-1; no clear D. The CDR3 extends over 12 amino acids. Germline V gives CDR1 SEHNR, CDR2 FQNEAQ (reference sequence). Between the trimmed V and J ends, which lost 2 bases and 8 bases, there was a span of 9 bases. Filled out from reference TRBV7-9 and TRBJ1-1, the complete variable domain reads DTGVSQNPRHKITKRGQNVTFRCDPISEHNRLYWYRQTLGQGPEFLTYFQNEAQLEKSRLLSDRFSAERPKGSFSTLEIQRTEQGDSAMYLCASSLNRAEAFFGQGTRLTVV.